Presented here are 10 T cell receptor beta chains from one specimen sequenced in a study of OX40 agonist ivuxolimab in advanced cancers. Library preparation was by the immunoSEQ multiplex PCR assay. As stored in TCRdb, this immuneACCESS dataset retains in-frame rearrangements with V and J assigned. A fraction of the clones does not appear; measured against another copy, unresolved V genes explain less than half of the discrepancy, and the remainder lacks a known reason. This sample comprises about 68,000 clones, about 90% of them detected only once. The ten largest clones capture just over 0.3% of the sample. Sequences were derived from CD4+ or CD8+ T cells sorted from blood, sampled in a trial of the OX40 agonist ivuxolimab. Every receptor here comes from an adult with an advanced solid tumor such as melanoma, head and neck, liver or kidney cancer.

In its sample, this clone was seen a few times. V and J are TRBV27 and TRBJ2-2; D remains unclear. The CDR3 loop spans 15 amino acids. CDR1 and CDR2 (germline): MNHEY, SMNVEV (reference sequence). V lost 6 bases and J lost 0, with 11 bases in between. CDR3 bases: TGTGCCAGCAGGATAGTCTTCGCGAACACCGGGGAGCTGTTTTTT. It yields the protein CASRIVFANTGELFF.

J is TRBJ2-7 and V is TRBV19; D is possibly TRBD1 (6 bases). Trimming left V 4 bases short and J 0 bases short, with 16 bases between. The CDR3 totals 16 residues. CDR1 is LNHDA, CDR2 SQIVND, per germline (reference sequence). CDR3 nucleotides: TGTGCCAGTAGTACGAAGAGGGGGTTAATCTCCTACGAGCAGTACTTC. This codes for CASSTKRGLISYEQYF.

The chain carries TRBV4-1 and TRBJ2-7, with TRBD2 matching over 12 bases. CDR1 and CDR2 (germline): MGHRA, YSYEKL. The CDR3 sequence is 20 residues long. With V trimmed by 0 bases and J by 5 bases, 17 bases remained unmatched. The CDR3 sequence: CASSQESPFLLAGGGDEQYF. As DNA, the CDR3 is TGCGCCAGCAGCCAAGAATCCCCCTTCTTGCTAGCGGGAGGGGGGGACGAGCAGTACTTC.

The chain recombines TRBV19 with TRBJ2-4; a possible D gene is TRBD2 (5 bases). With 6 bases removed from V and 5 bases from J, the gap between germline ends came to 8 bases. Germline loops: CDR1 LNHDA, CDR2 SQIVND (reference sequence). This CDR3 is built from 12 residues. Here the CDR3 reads CASRAGENIQYF. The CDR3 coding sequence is TGTGCCAGTAGGGCCGGGGAAAACATTCAGTACTTC.

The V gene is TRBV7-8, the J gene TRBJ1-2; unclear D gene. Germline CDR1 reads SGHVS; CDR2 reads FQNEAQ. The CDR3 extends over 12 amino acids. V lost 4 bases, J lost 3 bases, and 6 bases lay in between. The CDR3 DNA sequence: TGTGCCAGCAGCTCCGGGTACTATGGCTACACCTTC. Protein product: CASSSGYYGYTF. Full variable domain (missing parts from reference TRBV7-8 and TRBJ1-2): GAGVSQSPRYKVAKRGQDVALRCDPISGHVSLFWYQQALGQGPEFLTYFQNEAQLDKSGLPSDRFFAERPEGSVSTLKIQRTQQEDSAVYLCASSSGYYGYTFGSGTRLTVV.

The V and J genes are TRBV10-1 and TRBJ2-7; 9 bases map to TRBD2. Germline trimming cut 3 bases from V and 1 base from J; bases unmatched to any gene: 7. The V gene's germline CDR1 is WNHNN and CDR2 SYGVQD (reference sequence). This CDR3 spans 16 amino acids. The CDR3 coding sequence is TGCGCCAGCAGTGATCCTAGCGGGGATGGTTCCTACGAGCAGTACTTC. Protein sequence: CASSDPSGDGSYEQYF.

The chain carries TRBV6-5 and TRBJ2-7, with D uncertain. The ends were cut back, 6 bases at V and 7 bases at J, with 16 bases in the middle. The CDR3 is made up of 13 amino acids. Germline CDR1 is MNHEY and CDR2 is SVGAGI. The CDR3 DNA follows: TGTGCCAGCAGCCCAGACCTGAGGAGAGAGCAGTACTTC. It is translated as CASSPDLRREQYF.

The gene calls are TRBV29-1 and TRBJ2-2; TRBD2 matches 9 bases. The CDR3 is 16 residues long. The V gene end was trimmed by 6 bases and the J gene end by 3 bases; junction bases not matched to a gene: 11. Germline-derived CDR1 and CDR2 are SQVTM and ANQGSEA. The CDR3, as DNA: TGCAGCGTCAGGGGTAGCGGGAGAGGATACACCGGGGAGCTGTTTTTT. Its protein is CSVRGSGRGYTGELFF.

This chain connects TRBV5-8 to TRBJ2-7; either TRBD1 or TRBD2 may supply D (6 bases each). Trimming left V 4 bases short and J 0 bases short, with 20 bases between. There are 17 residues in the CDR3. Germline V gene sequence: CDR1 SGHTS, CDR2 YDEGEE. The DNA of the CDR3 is TGTGCCAGCAGCCCCTCGGGGGCGCAGGGAGTCTCCTACGAGCAGTACTTC. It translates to CASSPSGAQGVSYEQYF. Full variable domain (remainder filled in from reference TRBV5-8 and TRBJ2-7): EAGVTQSPTHLIKTRGQQATLRCSPISGHTSVYWYQQALGLGLQFLLWYDEGEERNRGNFPPRFSGRQFPNYSSELNVNALELEDSALYLCASSPSGAQGVSYEQYFGPGTRLTVT.

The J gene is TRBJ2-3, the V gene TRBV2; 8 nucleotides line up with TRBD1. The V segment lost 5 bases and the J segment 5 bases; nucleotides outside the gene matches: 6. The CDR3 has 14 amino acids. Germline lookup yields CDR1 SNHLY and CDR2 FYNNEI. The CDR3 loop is CASSPDRGEDTQYF. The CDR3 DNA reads TGTGCCAGCAGTCCCGACAGGGGCGAAGATACGCAGTATTTT. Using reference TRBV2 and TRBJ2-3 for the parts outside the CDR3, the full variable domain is EPEVTQTPSHQVTQMGQEVILRCVPISNHLYFYWYRQILGQKVEFLVSFYNNEISEKSEIFDDQFSVERPDGSNFTLKIRSTKLEDSAMYFCASSPDRGEDTQYFGPGTRLTVL.